This T cell receptor beta chain originates from a study of blood T cell repertoires in COVID-19. Some clones are missing from TCRdb's copy, which holds only in-frame ones; the method was immunoSEQ multiplex PCR. The table includes tens of thousands of clones, 65% to 80% detected once. The sequence was collected from a human donor in a cohort sampled during active COVID-19. The material sequenced was peripheral blood.

CDR3 sequence reads: CASSTRDSGQPQHF. The CDR3 nucleotides are TGTGCCAGCAGCACCAGGGACAGTGGGCAGCCCCAGCATTTT. This sequence joins TRBV13 and TRBJ1-5, with 7 positions matching TRBD1. The V gene end was trimmed by 5 bases and the J gene end by 7 bases; junction bases not matched to a gene: 8. CDR1 and CDR2 from the germline V gene are PRHDT and FYEKMQ (reference sequence). CDR3 length: 14 residues.